The T cell receptor beta chain described here comes from a study of blood T cell repertoires in COVID-19. Whole-study context: COVID-19 samples, acute and convalescent, were from the United States, Italy and Spain. In each case, the material was cDNA or gDNA derived from T cells, B-cell-depleted T cells, or PBMCs.

How the authors handled the data: Quantification of nucleated cells was approximated via reference gene primer amplification. Generated by immunoSEQ multiplex PCR, the TCRdb table keeps only in-frame clones and is missing some. V, J and clone size are those of that table, while D and trimming were read from the DNA. The table shows about 210,000 clones, with about 85% occurring only once. In Seattle, patients joined the study during active infection and were tracked longitudinally. The V end was cut by 4 bases, the J end by 2 bases, with 15 bases between. The CDR3 has 17 amino acids. Germline CDR1 SEHNR, CDR2 FQNEAQ (reference sequence).

The TCR comes from a man in his 60s with COVID-19, enrolled during active disease. The J gene is TRBJ1-6, the V gene TRBV7-9; D is possibly TRBD1 (6 bases). The sequenced material came from peripheral blood. Here the CDR3 reads CASSSTLRGTYNSPLHF. For the CDR3, the DNA is TGTGCCAGCAGCTCCACACTCAGGGGAACCTATAATTCACCCCTCCACTTT. Using reference TRBV7-9 and TRBJ1-6 for the parts outside the CDR3, the full variable domain is DTGVSQNPRHKITKRGQNVTFRCDPISEHNRLYWYRQTLGQGPEFLTYFQNEAQLEKSRLLSDRFSAERPKGSFSTLEIQRTEQGDSAMYLCASSSTLRGTYNSPLHFGNGTRLTVT.